This T cell receptor beta chain was observed in a study of blood T cell repertoires in COVID-19. Study-level information: Spain, Italy and the United States supplied samples that represented acute and convalescent COVID-19. T cells, B-cell-depleted T cells, or PBMCs supplied cDNA or gDNA.

This CDR3 is built from 20 residues. CDR1 SNHLY and CDR2 FYNNEI come from the germline V gene. Trimming removed 6 bases from V and 2 bases from J, with 28 bases in between. In the study's own analysis: For nucleated cells, counts were estimated from reference gene primer amplification. TCRdb's table, derived via immunoSEQ multiplex PCR, lists solely in-frame clones and lacks some. The D gene and trimming were derived from the DNA, and the V and J assignments and clone size from that table. The table shows a few hundred thousand clones, with about 88% occurring only once. The rearrangement uses TRBV2 and TRBJ2-2, with D uncertain. The specimen sequenced was peripheral blood. The TCR sequence derives from a man aged 18-30 years with active or convalescent COVID-19. The CDR3 nucleotides read TGTGCCAGCAGGGTAATTACAGTTGCCAACCACTCTCCTAACACCGGGGAGCTGTTTTTT. Translation gives CASRVITVANHSPNTGELFF.